A selection of T cell receptor beta chains follows, all from one sample in a study of CD8 T cells in ankylosing spondylitis. One entry per CDR3 protein results from TCRdb running MiXCR on the 5' RACE reads. The top ten clones hold 6.8% of a sample with a few hundred thousand distinct CDR3 sequences, 9.5% to 15% of them seen once. Sequences were obtained from blood, either unsorted or a sorted T cell fraction (not recorded which). The source is a male donor with ankylosing spondylitis. Each CDR3 is given with its conserved first and last residue. The D gene is left open where the match is weak. Some rows have no size entry. The others give once, few or many, or a class for an expanded clone.

J gene	D gene	V gene	clone size	CDR3 protein	CDR3 DNA
TRBJ2-3	.	TRBV5-1	few	CASSLAEGDTQYF	TGCGCCAGCAGCTTGGCCGAGGGAGATACGCAGTATTTT
TRBJ2-5	TRBD2	TRBV3-1	.	CASSQDWLAVTKQETQYF	TGTGCCAGCAGCCAAGATTGGCTAGCGGTTACCAAACAAGAGACCCAGTACTTC
TRBJ1-5	.	TRBV24-1	few	CATSDGGGPSNQPQHF	TGTGCCACCAGTGACGGGGGAGGCCCTAGCAATCAGCCCCAGCATTTT
TRBJ2-1	.	TRBV11-1	many	CASSKTATGVGSYNEQFF	TGTGCCAGCAGCAAGACGGCCACGGGAGTCGGGTCCTACAATGAGCAGTTCTTC
TRBJ2-1	TRBD1	TRBV3-1	many	CASSQGQGAGYNEQFF	TGTGCCAGCAGCCAAGGGCAGGGGGCTGGCTACAATGAGCAGTTCTTC
TRBJ2-1	TRBD2	TRBV20-1	.	CSARVGTSIGYNEQFF	TGCAGTGCTAGAGTTGGGACTAGCATCGGCTACAATGAGCAGTTCTTC
TRBJ2-1	.	TRBV20-1	few	CSAAIVNEQFF	TGCAGTGCGGCGATAGTGAATGAGCAGTTCTTC
TRBJ1-2	TRBD1	TRBV20-1	.	CSARGGTGGALVGGYTF	TGCAGTGCTAGAGGCGGGACAGGGGGCGCGTTGGTTGGTGGCTACACCTTC
TRBJ2-1	TRBD2	TRBV14	few	CASSQVSGLPNEQFF	TGTGCCAGCAGCCAGGTTAGCGGGCTTCCCAATGAGCAGTTCTTC
TRBJ2-3	.	TRBV20-1	.	CSARPGTASDPSTDTQYF	TGCAGTGCTAGGCCGGGGACCGCCAGTGACCCTAGCACAGATACGCAGTATTTT
TRBJ2-7	TRBD2	TRBV11-2	many	CASSLGGRFWEQYF	TGTGCCAGCAGCTTAGGCGGGAGGTTCTGGGAGCAGTACTTC
TRBJ2-1	TRBD1	TRBV5-1	many	CASSLGTGTYNEQFF	TGTGCCAGCAGCCTCGGGACAGGGACCTACAATGAGCAGTTCTTC
TRBJ2-5	.	TRBV7-2	.	CASSLPQGQETQYF	TGTGCCAGCAGCCTCCCACAGGGTCAAGAGACCCAGTACTTC
TRBJ2-1	.	TRBV15	.	CATSRGAMSSYNEQFF	TGTGCCACCAGCAGGGGGGCAATGAGCTCCTACAATGAGCAGTTCTTC
TRBJ2-7	TRBD1	TRBV20-1	few	CSAERTGGMYEQYF	TGCAGTGCAGAACGGACAGGAGGAATGTACGAGCAGTACTTC
TRBJ1-2	.	TRBV19	many	CASSATGSGYTF	TGTGCCAGTAGTGCCACAGGGAGCGGCTACACCTTC
TRBJ2-1	TRBD1	TRBV5-1	many	CASSLTLLTGVLYNEQFF	TGCGCCAGCAGCTTGACGTTGTTAACAGGGGTCCTCTACAATGAGCAGTTCTTC
TRBJ1-2	.	TRBV15	few	CATSRVAGDGYTF	TGTGCCACCAGCAGAGTAGCAGGGGATGGCTACACCTTC
TRBJ1-3	.	TRBV18	.	CASSPQGGQGNTIYF	TGTGCCAGCTCACCACAAGGGGGACAAGGAAACACCATATATTTT
TRBJ2-3	TRBD2	TRBV2	.	CASSMGLAGVDTQYF	TGTGCCAGTTCCATGGGGCTAGCGGGAGTAGATACGCAGTATTTT
TRBJ1-5	.	TRBV7-2	many	CASSLGGEINQPQHF	TGTGCCAGCAGCTTAGGAGGGGAAATCAATCAGCCCCAGCATTTT
TRBJ2-2	TRBD1	TRBV24-1	many	CATSDPRTGTTGELFF	TGTGCCACCAGTGATCCTCGGACAGGGACCACCGGGGAGCTGTTTTTT
TRBJ2-1	.	TRBV7-9	.	CASSLGPRPYNEQFF	TGTGCCAGCAGCTTGGGACCCAGGCCCTACAATGAGCAGTTCTTC
TRBJ2-1	TRBD2	TRBV6-5	.	CASSYSGGSGHNEQFF	TGTGCCAGCAGTTACTCGGGCGGGAGCGGCCACAATGAGCAGTTCTTC
TRBJ1-5	TRBD1	TRBV3-1	few	CASSQGNRGGNQPQHF	TGTGCCAGCAGCCAAGGTAACAGGGGAGGCAATCAGCCCCAGCATTTT
TRBJ2-2	.	TRBV5-5	.	CASSWDGTGELFF	TGTGCCAGCAGCTGGGACGGAACCGGGGAGCTGTTTTTT
TRBJ2-3	.	TRBV19	few	CASSAGPGTQYF	TGTGCCAGTAGCGCCGGGCCGGGTACGCAGTATTTT
TRBJ1-4	.	TRBV3-1	few	CASSPYRDTTNEKLFF	TGTGCCAGCAGCCCCTACAGGGACACGACTAATGAAAAACTGTTTTTT
TRBJ2-2	.	TRBV6-6	few	CASSYGSGELFF	TGTGCCAGCAGTTACGGGTCCGGGGAGCTGTTTTTT
TRBJ2-5	.	TRBV2	.	CASRELLQETQYF	TGTGCCAGCAGAGAGCTTTTACAAGAGACCCAGTACTTC
TRBJ2-2	.	TRBV30	.	CAWSVSPGGVELFF	TGTGCCTGGAGTGTCAGCCCTGGGGGCGTGGAGCTGTTTTTT
TRBJ2-2	TRBD2	TRBV5-1	many	CASSPGTSGRTGELFF	TGCGCCAGCAGCCCGGGGACTAGCGGGAGGACCGGGGAGCTGTTTTTT
TRBJ2-2	.	TRBV20-1	few	CSAFRAIGGTGELFF	TGCAGTGCTTTCAGGGCGATTGGAGGGACCGGGGAGCTGTTTTTT
TRBJ1-1	.	TRBV10-3	few	CAISDLGMNTEAFF	TGTGCCATCAGTGATCTGGGCATGAACACTGAAGCTTTCTTT
TRBJ2-2	TRBD1	TRBV19	few	CATRQGGSTGELFF	TGTGCCACAAGACAGGGGGGCAGCACCGGGGAGCTGTTTTTT
TRBJ2-1	.	TRBV9	.	CASGKGQIYNEQFF	TGTGCCAGCGGAAAAGGACAGATCTACAATGAGCAGTTCTTC
TRBJ1-1	TRBD1	TRBV27	few	CASGSDRVTEAFF	TGTGCCAGCGGCTCAGACAGGGTCACTGAAGCTTTCTTT
TRBJ2-5	.	TRBV7-2	.	CASSLGQFKETQYF	TGTGCCAGCAGCTTAGGACAGTTTAAAGAGACCCAGTACTTC
TRBJ2-1	TRBD2	TRBV20-1	few	CSARDRTRTYNEQFF	TGCAGTGCTAGAGACCGGACTAGGACCTACAATGAGCAGTTCTTC
TRBJ1-4	TRBD1	TRBV4-1	.	CASKLGQGREKLFF	TGCGCCAGCAAGTTGGGACAGGGCCGTGAAAAACTGTTTTTT
TRBJ2-5	TRBD1	TRBV5-1	few	CASSLLGQGARETQYF	TGCGCCAGCAGCTTGTTGGGGCAGGGGGCACGAGAGACCCAGTACTTC
TRBJ2-1	.	TRBV15	many	CATSSARGEQFF	TGTGCCACCAGCAGCGCCCGAGGTGAGCAGTTCTTC
TRBJ2-3	TRBD2	TRBV7-9	.	CASSWGGFGDTQYF	TGTGCCAGCAGCTGGGGAGGGTTTGGAGATACGCAGTATTTT
TRBJ1-4	.	TRBV5-1	.	CASSFGRNTNEKLFF	TGCGCCAGCAGCTTTGGCAGAAATACTAATGAAAAACTGTTTTTT